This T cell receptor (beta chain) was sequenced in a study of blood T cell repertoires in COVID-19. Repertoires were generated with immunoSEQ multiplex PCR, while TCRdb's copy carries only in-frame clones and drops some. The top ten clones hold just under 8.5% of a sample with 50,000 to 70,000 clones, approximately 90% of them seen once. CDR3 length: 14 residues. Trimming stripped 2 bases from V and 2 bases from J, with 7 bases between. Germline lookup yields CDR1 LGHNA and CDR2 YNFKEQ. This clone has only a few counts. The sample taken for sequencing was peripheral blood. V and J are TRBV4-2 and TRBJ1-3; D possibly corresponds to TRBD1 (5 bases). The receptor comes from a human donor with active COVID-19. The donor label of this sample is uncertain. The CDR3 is CASSQWTTGNTIYF. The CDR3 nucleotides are TGTGCCAGCAGCCAATGGACAACTGGAAACACCATATATTTT.